This TCR beta chain comes out of a study of shared T cell receptors in the human thymus. TCRdb's table, derived via immunoSEQ multiplex PCR, lists solely in-frame clones and lacks some. The sample lists about 660,000 clones, 88% occurring once. V was clipped by 4 bases and J by 2 bases; unmatched bases: 11. Germline V CDR1 and CDR2: SGDLS, YYNGEE. The CDR3 extends over 16 amino acids. These data also formed part of another study, on human thymus T cells. That report adds: Corrective surgery for congenital heart defects was being performed on the healthy Finnish infants who were the donors.

The sample was thymocytes. The receptor was isolated from a boy in the first two years of life with a congenital heart defect. The chain recombines TRBV9 with TRBJ1-1, with TRBD1 matching 7 bases. The CDR3: CASSPTGTVDNTEAFF. Here the CDR3 DNA reads TGTGCCAGCAGCCCGACGGGGACAGTCGACAACACTGAAGCTTTCTTT.